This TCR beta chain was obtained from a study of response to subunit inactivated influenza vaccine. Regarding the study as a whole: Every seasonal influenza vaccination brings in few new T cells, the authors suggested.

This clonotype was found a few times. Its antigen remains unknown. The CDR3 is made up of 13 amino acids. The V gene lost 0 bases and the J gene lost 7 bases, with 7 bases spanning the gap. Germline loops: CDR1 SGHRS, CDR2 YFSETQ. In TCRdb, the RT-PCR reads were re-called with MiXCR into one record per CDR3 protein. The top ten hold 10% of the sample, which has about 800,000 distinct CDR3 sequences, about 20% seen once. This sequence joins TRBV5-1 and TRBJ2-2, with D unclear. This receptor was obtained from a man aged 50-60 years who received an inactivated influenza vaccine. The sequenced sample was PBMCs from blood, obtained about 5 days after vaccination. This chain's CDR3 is CASSLVAIGELFF. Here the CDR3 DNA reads TGCGCCAGCAGCTTGGTAGCTATCGGGGAGCTGTTTTTT.